Listed here are 26 T cell receptor beta chains from one sample, sequenced in a study of human T cells and chemical hapten exposure. The time point: pre-sensitization, week 0. Treatment described: therapeutic diphenylcyclopropenone sensitization with weekly scalp DPC. TCRdb fed the RACE reads into MiXCR, producing one record per CDR3 protein. The table has about 350,000 distinct CDR3 sequences, roughly 6% seen once. The specimen comprised whole blood, sampled in connection with sensitization to the hapten diphenylcyclopropenone (DPC). The receptors come from a woman under 30 with alopecia areata. Some clones in this sample may be carry-over from other donors' samples.

The gene calls are TRBV27 and TRBJ1-6; no reliable D call. The CDR3 length is 16 residues. Trimming stripped 3 bases from V and 3 bases from J, with 12 bases between. From germline, CDR1 is MNHEY and CDR2 SMNVEV (reference sequence). In nucleotides, the CDR3 is TGTGCCAGCAGTTTGGCAAGGAAAGTCTATAATTCACCCCTCCACTTT. This translates into CASSLARKVYNSPLHF.

This clonotype was detected many times. Possible read error: a much larger clone is one base away. V is TRBV7-2 and J is TRBJ2-3; no clear D. The CDR3 loop spans 12 amino acids. CDR1 is SGHTA, CDR2 FQGNSA, per germline. Trimming cost V 5 bases and J 2 bases, with 5 bases left between them. The CDR3 sequence is CASSPYTDTQYF. The CDR3 DNA reads as TGTGCCAGCAGCCCCTACACAGATACGCAGTATTTT.

The table lists this clonotype with many counts. The rearrangement joins TRBV4-2 to TRBJ1-2, with D maybe TRBD1 (5 bases). Trimming took 0 bases from V and 1 from J, leaving 12 bases between them. Germline-derived CDR1 and CDR2 are LGHNA and YNFKEQ. This CDR3 is built from 16 residues. The CDR3 reads CASSQEGPGDNYGYTF. Written as DNA, the CDR3 is TGTGCCAGCAGCCAAGAGGGACCGGGGGATAACTATGGCTACACCTTC.

Only a few counts were recorded for this clonotype. The chain combines TRBV6-2 or TRBV6-3 with TRBJ1-1, with D tentatively TRBD1 (6 bases). V dropped 6 bases and J dropped 10 bases, with 21 bases sitting between them. Germline V lookup: CDR1 MNHEY, CDR2 SVGEGT. This CDR3 region has 14 residues. The CDR3 DNA sequence: TGTGCCAGCAGCCCGGTTGACCGGGGGCGGAGAGCTTTCTTT. Its protein is CASSPVDRGRRAFF.

The chain uses TRBV15 and TRBJ2-1; unclear D gene. Per germline, CDR1 LNHNV and CDR2 YYDKDF (reference sequence). The CDR3 contains 14 residues. Between the trimmed V and J ends, which lost 0 bases and 8 bases, there was a span of 11 bases. CDR3 loop: CATSRDRHSDEQFF. The CDR3 bases are TGTGCCACCAGCAGAGATAGGCACTCCGATGAGCAGTTCTTC.

This clonotype was detected ten times or more. The chain combines TRBV10-3 with TRBJ2-3; TRBD2 aligns across 7 bases. Germline values: CDR1 ENHRY, CDR2 SYGVKD. The CDR3 length is 14 residues. The trim removed 9 bases at V and 5 bases at J, leaving 11 bases unmatched. The CDR3 DNA reads as TGTGCCATAGCCGCCGGGGGAGGGATAGATACGCAGTATTTT. This codes for CAIAAGGGIDTQYF.

The CDR3 reads CASSPWAGVNQPQHF. In DNA form, the CDR3 reads TGTGCCAGCAGCCCGTGGGCAGGGGTCAATCAGCCCCAGCATTTT. The chain combines TRBV5-6 with TRBJ1-5; possible D gene TRBD1, 6 bases. This CDR3 region has 15 residues. The germline gives CDR1 SGHDT, CDR2 YYEEEE. V gave up 4 bases and J gave up 3 bases, with 14 bases separating them.

CDR3: CASNPGQGYNEQFF. The CDR3 DNA reads as TGTGCCAGCAATCCGGGACAGGGGTACAATGAGCAGTTCTTC. The chain employs TRBV2 and TRBJ2-1, with 10 nucleotides matching TRBD1. The V gene's germline CDR1 is SNHLY and CDR2 FYNNEI. The CDR3 covers 14 residues. The ends lost 7 bases at V and 4 bases at J; junction bases unmatched: 4.

A few counts support this clonotype. The V gene is TRBV3-1, the J gene TRBJ2-1; 7 bases fit TRBD2. The CDR3 length is 16 residues. Germline V CDR1 and CDR2: LGHDT, YNNKEL (reference sequence). V trimming: 10 bases; J trimming: 0 bases; junction bases outside the gene matches: 12. The CDR3 sequence: CATALAGGSSYNEQFF. The CDR3 DNA reads TGTGCCACCGCCCTGGCCGGGGGGAGCTCCTACAATGAGCAGTTCTTC.

The chain links TRBV12-5 to TRBJ2-1; TRBD2 agrees at 10 bases. CDR1 is LGHNT, CDR2 FRNRAP, per germline. This CDR3 comprises 15 residues. V was clipped by 4 bases and J by 1 base; unmatched bases: 1. CDR3 loop: CASGSGLASYNEQFF. The DNA of the CDR3 is TGTGCTAGTGGTTCGGGACTAGCGTCCTACAATGAGCAGTTCTTC.

The chain recombines TRBV7-9 with TRBJ2-5; D perhaps matches TRBD2 (7 bases). The germline gives CDR1 SEHNR, CDR2 FQNEAQ (reference sequence). The CDR3 is made up of 15 amino acids. V lost 4 bases and J lost 3, with 15 bases in between. Written as DNA, the CDR3 is TGTGCCAGCAGCTATGGGAGGGGGACAAAAGAGACCCAGTACTTC. It translates to CASSYGRGTKETQYF.

This clonotype was counted many times. This sequence joins TRBV5-1 and TRBJ1-3; D is uncertain. Per germline, CDR1 SGHRS and CDR2 YFSETQ. Trimming cost V 1 base and J 0 bases, with 8 bases left between them. The CDR3 is 15 residues long. This chain's CDR3 is CASSLIGTSGNTIYF. DNA of the CDR3: TGCGCCAGCAGCTTGATCGGCACCTCTGGAAACACCATATATTTT.

This clonotype was seen a handful of times. The V call is TRBV28, the J call TRBJ1-1; D is undetermined. Germline V gene lookup returns CDR1 MDHEN and CDR2 SYDVKM. The V end was cut by 6 bases, the J end by 3 bases, with 11 bases between. CDR3 length: 13 residues. CDR3 sequence (DNA): TGTGCCAGCAGACAGAATAGGGACACTGAAGCTTTCTTT. It encodes CASRQNRDTEAFF.

This sequence joins TRBV7-2 and TRBJ1-2; no firm D call. Trimming removed 1 base at V and 2 bases at J, with 11 bases between. The germline V gene has CDR1 SGHTA and CDR2 FQGNSA. The CDR3 has 15 amino acids. CDR3 nucleotides: TGTGCCAGCAGCTTAGTGGGTGAACTGAACTATGGCTACACCTTC. Translating gives CASSLVGELNYGYTF.

This clonotype was recorded at least ten times. This chain uses TRBV2 with TRBJ1-1; 10 nucleotides agree with TRBD1. Germline assignment: CDR1 SNHLY and CDR2 FYNNEI. The CDR3 runs 14 residues. V gave up 6 bases and J gave up 5 bases; unmatched junction bases: 6. The CDR3 here is CASRTGQGETEAFF. CDR3 DNA: TGTGCCAGCAGGACTGGACAGGGGGAAACTGAAGCTTTCTTT.

About this clonotype itself: This clone may be a read error of a much larger clone one base away. The chain links TRBV11-1 to TRBJ1-6, with TRBD1 identical over 8 bases. The CDR3 has 16 residues. Germline CDR1 SGHAT, CDR2 FQDESV (reference sequence). The CDR3 nucleotides read TGTGCCGGCAGCTTAGCGTCAGGGGGCGGAAATTCACCCCTCCACTTT. It yields the protein CAGSLASGGGNSPLHF.

The chain couples TRBV20-1 to TRBJ1-1, with D uncertain. The germline V and J ends were trimmed by 3 bases and 1 base, with 15 bases remaining between them. Germline V gene data show CDR1 as DFQATT and CDR2 as SNEGSKA (reference sequence). CDR3 size: 15 residues. The DNA of the CDR3 is TGCAGTGCTAGTGTCCACCCCACTTCGAACACTGAAGCTTTCTTT. It is translated as CSASVHPTSNTEAFF.

This clonotype came up many times. The CDR3 sequence: CASSPTGTEQETQYF. CDR3 DNA: TGTGCCAGCAGCCCGACTGGGACAGAACAAGAGACCCAGTACTTC. The chain has TRBV6-2 or TRBV6-3 and TRBJ2-5; 7 nucleotides line up with TRBD1. CDR1 and CDR2 (germline): MNHEY, SVGEGT. The CDR3 is 15 amino acids. V was pared by 6 bases and J by 2 bases, with 9 bases of the junction left unmatched.

This clonotype was picked up many times. This rearrangement joins TRBV7-2 to TRBJ1-4, with 7 bases that match TRBD1. The V and J ends lost 5 bases and 0 bases, in that order; junction bases with no gene match: 9. The germline gives CDR1 SGHTA, CDR2 FQGNSA. This CDR3 spans 17 amino acids. The CDR3 loop is CASSLRRGGATNEKLFF. The CDR3 DNA is TGTGCCAGCAGCCTTAGAAGAGGGGGCGCAACTAATGAAAAACTGTTTTTT.

This clonotype has just a few counts. This sequence joins TRBV27 and TRBJ2-2, with TRBD1 as a possible D gene (6 bases). The CDR3 totals 16 residues. Per germline, CDR1 MNHEY and CDR2 SMNVEV (reference sequence). V was pared by 0 bases and J by 0 bases, with 8 bases between. The CDR3 sequence is CASSLSGTPNTGELFF. CDR3 nucleotides: TGTGCCAGCAGTTTATCCGGGACACCGAACACCGGGGAGCTGTTTTTT.

In regard to this clonotype: A clone one base away is much larger, so this may be a read error. This chain joins TRBV18 and TRBJ2-5; D is perhaps TRBD2 (6 bases). The V and J ends lost 2 bases and 6 bases respectively, with 19 bases between them. The CDR3 consists of 16 residues. Germline V gene data show CDR1 as KGHSH and CDR2 as LQKENI. The CDR3: CASSPWPGSRGKTQYF. DNA for the CDR3: TGTGCCAGCTCACCATGGCCAGGTTCGCGGGGAAAGACCCAGTACTTC.

This clonotype was counted a few times. This rearrangement joins TRBV4-3 to TRBJ2-1; D is unclear. Germline V lookup: CDR1 LGHNA, CDR2 YSLEER. This CDR3 spans 13 amino acids. The ends were cut back, 3 bases at V and 8 bases at J, with 11 bases in the middle. The CDR3 here is CASSQTLVHEQFF. The CDR3 DNA reads TGCGCCAGCAGCCAGACCCTAGTACATGAGCAGTTCTTC.

In its sample, this clonotype was seen many times. V is TRBV5-1 and J is TRBJ2-3; D could derive from TRBD1 or TRBD2 (5 bases each). Looked up from germline, CDR1 is SGHRS and CDR2 is YFSETQ. The CDR3 length is 17 residues. With 1 base removed from V and 3 bases from J, the gap between germline ends came to 18 bases. The CDR3 coding sequence is TGCGCCAGCAGCTTGCAGTCGAGGGACCCGGCTACAGATACGCAGTATTTT. Translated: CASSLQSRDPATDTQYF.

This clonotype was detected many times. The J gene is TRBJ1-1, the V gene TRBV5-1, with a weak D call TRBD1 (5 bases). Germline CDR1 SGHRS, CDR2 YFSETQ. V lost 6 bases, J lost 4 bases, and 13 bases lay in between. The CDR3 has 13 residues. In DNA, the CDR3 is TGCGCCAGCACCCCTCAGGGAAGCACTGAAGCTTTCTTT. It codes for CASTPQGSTEAFF. The whole variable domain, filled in from reference TRBV5-1 and TRBJ1-1, reads KAGVTQTPRYLIKTRGQQVTLSCSPISGHRSVSWYQQTPGQGLQFLFEYFSETQRNKGNFPGRFSGRQFSNSRSEMNVSTLELGDSALYLCASTPQGSTEAFFGQGTRLTVV.

This clonotype was counted many times. The chain joins TRBV7-9 to TRBJ1-5; D uncertain. The CDR3 consists of 13 residues. CDR1 and CDR2 (germline): SEHNR, FQNEAQ (reference sequence). Trimming left V 6 bases short and J 6 bases short, with 12 bases between. The CDR3 sequence: CASSPLMGQPQHF. The CDR3 region has the DNA TGTGCCAGCAGTCCCCTGATGGGTCAGCCCCAGCATTTT.

This clonotype was detected many times. The genes are TRBV18 and TRBJ1-4, with 7 bases identical to TRBD1. CDR3 length: 15 residues. Germline V gene lookup returns CDR1 KGHSH and CDR2 LQKENI. Losses at the gene ends were 6 bases for V and 6 bases for J; bases not matched to a gene: 10. The CDR3 bases are TGTGCCAGCTCGCCTATACCGGGGACAGATGAAAAACTGTTTTTT. Translated, it gives CASSPIPGTDEKLFF. Combining the CDR3 with reference TRBV18 and TRBJ1-4 gives the whole variable domain NAGVMQNPRHLVRRRGQEARLRCSPMKGHSHVYWYRQLPEEGLKFMVYLQKENIIDESGMPKERFSAEFPKEGPSILRIQQVVRGDSAAYFCASSPIPGTDEKLFFGSGTQLSVL.